Each of the 29 T cell receptor beta chains below was sequenced from the same sample in a study of blood T cell repertoires in COVID-19. The data were produced by immunoSEQ multiplex PCR, yet TCRdb's version contains in-frame clones alone and is incomplete. Here the sample spans a few hundred thousand clones, over 75% being singletons. The material sequenced was peripheral blood. These receptors all stem from a woman aged 45-65 years with active or convalescent COVID-19.

This rearrangement joins TRBV18 to TRBJ1-1; D call uncertain. Trimming cost V 3 bases and J 2 bases, with 4 bases left between them. The CDR3 totals 12 residues. CDR1 is KGHSH and CDR2 is LQKENI in the germline V gene. CDR3 nucleotides: TGTGCCAGCTCACCCCCTAACACTGAAGCTTTCTTT. This encodes CASSPPNTEAFF. The entire variable domain, with the rest obtained from reference TRBV18 and TRBJ1-1, is as follows: NAGVMQNPRHLVRRRGQEARLRCSPMKGHSHVYWYRQLPEEGLKFMVYLQKENIIDESGMPKERFSAEFPKEGPSILRIQQVVRGDSAAYFCASSPPNTEAFFGQGTRLTVV.

J is TRBJ1-1 and V is TRBV28; D is unresolved. This CDR3 has 14 residues. V lost 2 bases and J 0 bases, leaving 7 bases between the germline ends. Per germline, CDR1 MDHEN and CDR2 SYDVKM. The CDR3 reads CASSLAYLNTEAFF. CDR3 nucleotide sequence: TGTGCCAGCAGTTTAGCCTATTTGAACACTGAAGCTTTCTTT.

This clone was counted only a few times. The chain recombines TRBV7-2 with TRBJ1-5; possible D gene TRBD1, 6 bases. The V and J ends lost 4 bases and 4 bases respectively, with 8 bases between them. Germline values: CDR1 SGHTA, CDR2 FQGNSA. The CDR3 extends over 13 amino acids. CDR3 nucleotide sequence: TGTGCCAGCAGCTACCAGGGGAATCAGCCCCAGCATTTT. As protein: CASSYQGNQPQHF.

This chain connects TRBV27 to TRBJ2-5, with TRBD2 as a possible D gene (5 bases). The CDR3 runs to 14 residues. The germline CDR1 and CDR2 sequences are MNHEY and SMNVEV (reference sequence). V shed 7 bases and J shed 5 bases, with 17 bases lying between them. The CDR3 DNA sequence: TGTGCCAGCAAGCCCACAGTGGGGAGTGAGACCCAGTACTTC. It specifies CASKPTVGSETQYF.

The rearrangement uses TRBV10-3 and TRBJ1-3; no clear D. The CDR3 totals 12 residues. The germline gives CDR1 ENHRY, CDR2 SYGVKD. Trimming removed 8 bases from V and 0 bases from J, with 5 bases in between. The CDR3 sequence is CAIEGSGNTIYF. CDR3 nucleotides: TGTGCCATCGAGGGCTCTGGAAACACCATATATTTT.

The chain couples TRBV6-2 or TRBV6-3 to TRBJ2-7; D might be TRBD1 (6 bases). The CDR3 is 14 amino acids. V was pared by 3 bases and J by 6 bases, with 15 bases between. The V gene's germline CDR1 is MNHEY and CDR2 SVGEGT. CDR3 residues: CASSYSAGATEQYF. CDR3 DNA: TGTGCCAGCAGTTATTCGGCAGGGGCGACCGAGCAGTACTTC.

The chain uses TRBV19 and TRBJ1-6; D gene ambiguous. Germline loops: CDR1 LNHDA, CDR2 SQIVND (reference sequence). Trimming pared 3 bases from V and 6 bases from J, leaving 15 bases between. This CDR3 is built from 16 residues. The CDR3 reads CASSIYTDLFNSPLHF. The DNA for the CDR3 is TGTGCCAGTAGTATTTATACAGATCTCTTTAATTCACCCCTCCACTTT.

The rearrangement links TRBV30 to TRBJ2-7; 8 positions agree with TRBD2. Trimming took 3 bases from V and 3 from J; bases not matched to a gene: 1. The CDR3 runs 12 residues. Germline V gene lookup returns CDR1 GTSNPN and CDR2 SVGIG (reference sequence). CDR3 region: CAWRAGVYEQYF. In nucleotides, the CDR3 is TGTGCCTGGAGAGCGGGAGTCTACGAGCAGTACTTC.

The rearrangement uses TRBV3-1 (or the pseudogene TRBV3-2) and TRBJ1-1; the match to TRBD1 covers 7 bases. V dropped 3 bases and J dropped 1; count of bases not matched to a gene: 5. Germline-derived CDR1 and CDR2 are LGHDT and YNNKEL (reference sequence). The CDR3 covers 15 residues. The CDR3, as DNA: TGTGCCAGCAGCCAGCACAGGGGAACGAACACTGAAGCTTTCTTT. Its protein is CASSQHRGTNTEAFF.

V and J are TRBV6-5 and TRBJ2-2, with a possible D match to TRBD2 (5 bases). The CDR3 runs to 15 residues. V was cut by 0 bases and J by 2 bases, with 7 bases left in between. The germline V gene has CDR1 MNHEY and CDR2 SVGAGI. CDR3 coding DNA: TGTGCCAGCAGTTACTCGGCGGGTAACACCGGGGAGCTGTTTTTT. It yields the protein CASSYSAGNTGELFF.

The chain employs TRBV6-2 or TRBV6-3 and TRBJ2-3; D is perhaps TRBD2 (5 bases). The CDR3 length is 16 residues. The germline V gene has CDR1 MNHEY and CDR2 SVGEGT. Trimming left V 6 bases short and J 2 bases short, with 18 bases between. CDR3 region: CASSSLHTGVTDTQYF. The CDR3 DNA is TGTGCCAGCAGCTCCTTACACACCGGGGTCACAGATACGCAGTATTTT.

The chain joins TRBV7-2 to TRBJ1-1; possible D gene TRBD1, 6 bases. Germline V gene data show CDR1 as SGHTA and CDR2 as FQGNSA. V lost 2 bases and J lost 2, with 18 bases in between. The CDR3 consists of 17 residues. The CDR3 loop reads CASSLLVAIQGNTEAFF. The DNA for the CDR3 is TGTGCCAGCAGCTTATTAGTAGCAATACAGGGTAACACTGAAGCTTTCTTT. Filled out from reference TRBV7-2 and TRBJ1-1, the complete variable domain reads GAGVSQSPSNKVTEKGKDVELRCDPISGHTALYWYRQSLGQGLEFLIYFQGNSAPDKSGLPSDRFSAERTGGSVSTLTIQRTQQEDSAVYLCASSLLVAIQGNTEAFFGQGTRLTVV.

The gene calls are TRBV6-5 and TRBJ1-5; 9 bases fit TRBD1. Losses at the gene ends were 6 bases for V and 4 bases for J; bases not matched to a gene: 7. This CDR3 comprises 15 residues. Germline V gene sequence: CDR1 MNHEY, CDR2 SVGAGI. Here the CDR3 reads CASRRDRVGNQPQHF. Here the CDR3 DNA reads TGTGCCAGCAGACGGGACAGGGTCGGTAATCAGCCCCAGCATTTT.

The sample holds one count of this clone. The rearrangement uses TRBV6-5 and TRBJ2-7, with 10 positions matching TRBD1. J was trimmed by 2 bases and V by 2 bases; bases with no gene match: 0. CDR3 length: 14 amino acids. CDR1 MNHEY and CDR2 SVGAGI come from the germline V gene. The CDR3 region is CASSYGTGAYEQYF. The CDR3 bases are TGTGCCAGCAGTTACGGGACAGGGGCCTACGAGCAGTACTTC.

The chain employs TRBV7-2 and TRBJ2-1; D might be TRBD2 (5 bases). Trimming took 8 bases from V and 3 from J, leaving 11 bases between them. The CDR3 spans 13 residues. Germline-derived CDR1 and CDR2 are SGHTA and FQGNSA. CDR3 bases: TGTGCCAGCGGGTTCGGGATCTACAATGAGCAGTTCTTC. It translates to CASGFGIYNEQFF.

The table lists this clone with a count of one. V and J are TRBV5-1 and TRBJ1-1; D might be TRBD1 (5 bases). V was clipped by 4 bases and J by 1 base, with 20 bases between them. The germline CDR1 and CDR2 sequences are SGHRS and YFSETQ. The CDR3 totals 17 residues. The CDR3 DNA reads TGCGCCAGCAGCCCTAACCAGGGCGGAGGGGCGAACACTGAAGCTTTCTTT. This sequence encodes CASSPNQGGGANTEAFF.

The chain is built from TRBV4-3 and TRBJ1-1; D is perhaps TRBD1 (6 bases). V was pared by 2 bases and J by 3 bases, with 10 bases between. The CDR3 consists of 14 residues. Germline V CDR1 and CDR2: LGHNA, YSLEER. The CDR3 sequence is CASSQTDSYTEAFF. CDR3 sequence (DNA): TGCGCCAGCAGCCAAACGGACAGCTACACTGAAGCTTTCTTT.

The chain recombines TRBV28 with TRBJ1-5; 8 nucleotides line up with TRBD1. The trim removed 4 bases at V and 0 bases at J, leaving 11 bases unmatched. Per germline, CDR1 MDHEN and CDR2 SYDVKM. CDR3 size: 18 residues. The CDR3 coding sequence is TGTGCCAGCAGTTCGACGGACAGGGTGATATATAGCAATCAGCCCCAGCATTTT. Translated: CASSSTDRVIYSNQPQHF.

This chain uses TRBV7-3 with TRBJ1-1; D gene ambiguous. This CDR3 spans 13 amino acids. V was cut by 4 bases and J by 3 bases, with 9 bases left in between. CDR1 and CDR2 from the germline V gene are SGHTA and FQGTGA. The CDR3 DNA sequence: TGTGCCAGCAGCTCACAAATGGACACTGAAGCTTTCTTT. It translates to CASSSQMDTEAFF.

The genes are TRBV19 and TRBJ1-5; no clear D. Trimming took off 4 bases at V and 12 bases at J, with 19 bases between the two ends. This CDR3 spans 14 amino acids. Germline V gene data show CDR1 as LNHDA and CDR2 as SQIVND (reference sequence). The DNA for the CDR3 is TGTGCCAGTAGTACCCTTTACACCGACGGGGTCCAGCATTTT. Translating it yields CASSTLYTDGVQHF.

This clone has a single count. This chain connects TRBV14 to TRBJ2-7; D is unclear. Germline lookup yields CDR1 SGHDN and CDR2 FVKESK. This CDR3 is 15 amino acids long. The V end was cut by 1 base, the J end by 4 bases, with 14 bases between. In nucleotides, the CDR3 is TGTGCCAGCAGCCAAGGCCTCGGCCCGGGTTACGAGCAGTACTTC. It is translated as CASSQGLGPGYEQYF. The full variable domain, completed using reference TRBV14 and TRBJ2-7, is EAGVTQFPSHSVIEKGQTVTLRCDPISGHDNLYWYRRVMGKEIKFLLHFVKESKQDESGMPNNRFLAERTGGTYSTLKVQPAELEDSGVYFCASSQGLGPGYEQYFGPGTRLTVT.

The chain carries TRBV19 and TRBJ1-6; TRBD1 is a possible D gene (5 bases). V lost 2 bases to trimming and J lost 0 bases, with 14 bases between them. Germline CDR1 reads LNHDA; CDR2 reads SQIVND (reference sequence). This CDR3 is 18 amino acids long. Here the CDR3 reads CASSIPQGRSSYNSPLHF. The CDR3 DNA is TGTGCCAGTAGTATACCCCAGGGCCGGAGCTCCTATAATTCACCCCTCCACTTT.

This chain connects TRBV27 to TRBJ2-7; tentative D call: TRBD1 (5 bases). This CDR3 is 12 amino acids long. Germline V gives CDR1 MNHEY, CDR2 SMNVEV (reference sequence). Trimming removed 3 bases from V and 4 bases from J, with 7 bases in between. CDR3 amino acids: CASSFQGYEQYF. DNA of the CDR3: TGTGCCAGCAGTTTCCAGGGTTACGAGCAGTACTTC.

The chain combines TRBV4-2 with TRBJ1-5; D remains ambiguous. Germline lookup yields CDR1 LGHNA and CDR2 YNFKEQ. This CDR3 has 17 amino acids. Between the trimmed V and J ends, which lost 0 bases and 2 bases, there was a span of 14 bases. CDR3 bases: TGTGCCAGCAGCCAAGATAGATCGGGTATGGGCAATCAGCCCCAGCATTTT. Its translation is CASSQDRSGMGNQPQHF.

The genes are TRBV12-5 and TRBJ1-6, with TRBD1 identical over 7 bases. Germline V gene sequence: CDR1 LGHNT, CDR2 FRNRAP. V was pared by 5 bases and J by 6 bases, with 7 bases of the junction left unmatched. CDR3 length equals 15 residues. Written as DNA, the CDR3 is TGTGCTAGTGGTACGAGGACAGGAACTAATTCACCCCTCCACTTT. It encodes CASGTRTGTNSPLHF.

Of note for this clone: The same CDR3 is also encoded by other DNA sequences in this sample. This sequence joins TRBV7-2 and TRBJ1-2, with 7 bases that match TRBD1. Germline CDR1 SGHTA, CDR2 FQGNSA. CDR3 length equals 13 residues. J was trimmed by 4 bases and V by 1 base; bases with no gene match: 0. The CDR3 sequence is CASSLGQGYGYTF. CDR3 coding DNA: TGTGCCAGCAGCTTAGGACAGGGCTATGGCTACACCTTC.

The chain is built from TRBV14 and TRBJ2-3, with unresolved D. This CDR3 region has 14 residues. From germline, CDR1 is SGHDN and CDR2 FVKESK. Trimming took 4 bases from V and 3 from J, leaving 11 bases between them. CDR3 coding DNA: TGTGCCAGCAGCCTAGCTTGGTCTACAGATACGCAGTATTTT. It encodes CASSLAWSTDTQYF. Variable domain in full (rest from reference TRBV14 and TRBJ2-3): EAGVTQFPSHSVIEKGQTVTLRCDPISGHDNLYWYRRVMGKEIKFLLHFVKESKQDESGMPNNRFLAERTGGTYSTLKVQPAELEDSGVYFCASSLAWSTDTQYFGPGTRLTVL.

V is TRBV29-1 and J is TRBJ2-7; 9 bases are a match to TRBD2. The J segment lost 6 bases and the V segment lost 7 bases, leaving 10 bases of the junction unmatched. In germline, CDR1 is SQVTM, CDR2 ANQGSEA. CDR3 length: 13 residues. The DNA of the CDR3 is TGCAGCGCCGCGGCGGGGGGGATCGGCGAGCAGTACTTC. This sequence encodes CSAAAGGIGEQYF.

V usage is TRBV4-1 and J usage is TRBJ1-2; D is unresolved. This CDR3 is built from 15 residues. Trimming removed 1 base from V and 5 bases from J, with 14 bases in between. Germline-derived CDR1 and CDR2 are MGHRA and YSYEKL. The CDR3 nucleotides read TGCGCCAGCAGCCAAGTTATCCCCCGGGGATATGGCTACACCTTC. Amino acid sequence: CASSQVIPRGYGYTF.